This record looks at one TCR beta chain sequence and its context. This entry comes from a study of blood T cell repertoires in COVID-19. Study context: Samples came from the United States, Italy and Spain, spanning acute and convalescent COVID-19. T cells, B-cell-depleted T cells, or PBMCs provided the cDNA or gDNA that served as material.

How the authors handled the data: Quantification of nucleated cells was approximated via reference gene primer amplification. Measured with immunoSEQ multiplex PCR; TCRdb has only the in-frame clones, and not every one. The V and J calls and clone size come from that table; D and trimming were worked out from the DNA. The sample carries some 140,000 clones, roughly 90% recorded once. V was clipped by 6 bases and J by 9 bases; unmatched bases: 13. This CDR3 spans 15 amino acids. The germline V gene encodes CDR1 MDHEN and CDR2 SYDVKM. The chain has TRBV28 and TRBJ2-1; 8 bases align to TRBD1. The receptor was isolated from a man aged 70-80 years with active COVID-19. Material for sequencing was peripheral blood. CDR3 nucleotides: TGTGCCAGCAGCGGACAGGGTAGGGGGGCTGGTGAGCAGTTCTTC. Translating gives CASSGQGRGAGEQFF.